This T cell receptor (beta chain) derives from a study of regulatory T cells in long-lasting Graves disease. Described time point: newly diagnosed GD, antithyroid drugs for less than 3 months. The authors made the TCR library using RNA they extracted from PBMCs. By American Thyroid Association guidelines, Graves' disease was diagnosed in the cohort. Relying on iRepertoire HTBI primers and Arm-PCR of CDR3 regions, the team built TCR beta libraries. TCRdb fed the multiplex PCR reads into MiXCR, producing one record per CDR3 protein. The data contain 250,000 or so distinct CDR3 sequences, approximately 18% of them singletons. This clonotype has at least ten counts. These data are also associated with another study on T cells in Graves' hyperthyroidism and ophthalmopathy. Per that paper: Exclusions: uncontrolled infection, other autoimmune disease, pregnancy, lactation. Among clonotypes expanded in thyroid above 0.001, most were also found in blood.

The sample was peripheral blood mononuclear cells (PBMCs), taken at new diagnosis, from a patient treated with antithyroid drugs. The sequence was obtained from a woman in her 30s with Graves disease.

This CDR3 reads CASSLSATSGPYEQYF. DNA of the CDR3: TGTGCCAGCAGTTTATCGGCGACTAGCGGGCCGTACGAGCAGTACTTC. The J gene is TRBJ2-7, the V gene TRBV27, with 10 bases aligning to TRBD2. The V gene end was trimmed by 0 bases and the J gene end by 4 bases; junction bases not matched to a gene: 6. Germline V CDR1 and CDR2: MNHEY, SMNVEV (reference sequence). This CDR3 contains 16 residues.